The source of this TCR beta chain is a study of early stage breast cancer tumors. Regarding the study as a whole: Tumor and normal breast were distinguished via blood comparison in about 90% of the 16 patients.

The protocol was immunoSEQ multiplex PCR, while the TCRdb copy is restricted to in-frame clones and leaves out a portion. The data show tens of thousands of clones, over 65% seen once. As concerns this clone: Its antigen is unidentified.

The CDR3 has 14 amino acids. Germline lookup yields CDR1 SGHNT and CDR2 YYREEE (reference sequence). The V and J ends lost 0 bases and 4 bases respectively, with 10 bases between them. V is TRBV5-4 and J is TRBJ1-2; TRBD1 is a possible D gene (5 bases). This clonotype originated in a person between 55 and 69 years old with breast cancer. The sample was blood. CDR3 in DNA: TGTGCCAGCAGCTTGGGGCAGGGAACCTATGGCTACACCTTC. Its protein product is CASSLGQGTYGYTF.